This TCR beta chain stems from a study of T cell responses to AZD1222 COVID-19 vaccine. Broader study findings: Targets within unmutated variant regions were reportedly found for nearly half of spike-specific TCRs.

Sequencing was performed with immunoSEQ multiplex PCR; in TCRdb, only in-frame clones are kept and a portion is missing. Among 150,000 or so clones, roughly 90% were seen once, and the ten largest hold over 1.3%. To note about this clone: Antigen specificity is unknown.

CDR3 length: 14 amino acids. Germline trimming cut 4 bases from V and 5 bases from J; bases unmatched to any gene: 2. Germline lookup yields CDR1 LGHNA and CDR2 YNFKEQ. The source is an adult in good health. The specimen comprised peripheral blood, sampled on day 0 of AZD1222 vaccination. The rearrangement joins TRBV4-2 to TRBJ2-7, with 13 positions matching TRBD2. CDR3 amino acids: CASSPGTSGDEQYF. DNA for the CDR3: TGTGCCAGCAGCCCTGGGACTAGCGGGGACGAGCAGTACTTC.